These T cell receptor beta chains were read from a single sample in a study of T cells in Graves' hyperthyroidism and ophthalmopathy. MiXCR, run by TCRdb on the multiplex PCR reads, gives a single entry per CDR3 protein. The sample consists of around 500,000 distinct CDR3 sequences, around 15% of them appearing once. Sequenced material: blood. The receptors come from a woman aged 40 to 50 with Graves' hyperthyroidism. Each CDR3 is given with its conserved first and last residue. The D gene is left open where the match is weak. Only part of the rows carry a size: once, few, many, or a class if the clone is expanded.

clone size: -
V gene: TRBV20-1
D gene: TRBD1
J gene: TRBJ1-2
CDR3 DNA: TGCAGTGCTCCAAAAGACAGGGGTGGGGCCTATGGCTACACCTTC
CDR3 protein: CSAPKDRGGAYGYTF

clone size: many
V gene: TRBV12-3/TRBV12-4
D gene: -
J gene: TRBJ2-2
CDR3 DNA: TGTGCCAGCAGTTGGGGGGAAATGAGGACCGGGGAGCTGTTTTTT
CDR3 protein: CASSWGEMRTGELFF

clone size: many
V gene: TRBV12-3/TRBV12-4
D gene: TRBD2
J gene: TRBJ2-1
CDR3 DNA: TGTGCCAGCAGTTCTTACAAGACTAGCGGGAGGGGCTACAATGAGCAGTTCTTC
CDR3 protein: CASSSYKTSGRGYNEQFF

clone size: many
V gene: TRBV28
D gene: TRBD1
J gene: TRBJ2-7
CDR3 DNA: TGTGCCACCGCGCCGGGACAGGGGGCCTACGAGCAGTACTTC
CDR3 protein: CATAPGQGAYEQYF

clone size: many
V gene: TRBV28
D gene: -
J gene: TRBJ2-6
CDR3 DNA: -
CDR3 protein: CASSSSSAGAGANVLTF

clone size: many
V gene: TRBV18
D gene: TRBD1
J gene: TRBJ2-7
CDR3 DNA: TGTGCCAGCTCTCCTTACGGGACAGGGGGACACGAGCAGTACTTC
CDR3 protein: CASSPYGTGGHEQYF

clone size: few
V gene: TRBV6-1
D gene: -
J gene: TRBJ2-1
CDR3 DNA: TGTGCCAGCAGTGAAGGGTTTAGGGGAGTTTGGAATGAGCAGTTCTTC
CDR3 protein: CASSEGFRGVWNEQFF

clone size: many
V gene: TRBV10-3
D gene: TRBD2
J gene: TRBJ2-1
CDR3 DNA: TGTGCCATCAGTGAGTCGACTAGCGGATACAATGAGCAGTTCTTC
CDR3 protein: CAISESTSGYNEQFF

clone size: many
V gene: TRBV20-1
D gene: TRBD2
J gene: TRBJ2-3
CDR3 DNA: TGCAGCGCACTAGCGGGAGGGCCGGTAGATACGCAGTATTTT
CDR3 protein: CSALAGGPVDTQYF

clone size: -
V gene: TRBV28
D gene: TRBD1
J gene: TRBJ1-5
CDR3 DNA: TGTGCCAGCAGTACTCCCGGGACAGGGTACCAGCCCCAGCATTTT
CDR3 protein: CASSTPGTGYQPQHF

clone size: few
V gene: TRBV5-5
D gene: -
J gene: TRBJ2-7
CDR3 DNA: TGTGCCAGCAGCCGGGGGGCAGGGACGAACGAGCAGTACTTC
CDR3 protein: CASSRGAGTNEQYF

clone size: many
V gene: TRBV2
D gene: -
J gene: TRBJ1-5
CDR3 DNA: TGTGCCAGCAGTGGAGAGGGTCGCAATCAGCCCCAGCATTTT
CDR3 protein: CASSGEGRNQPQHF

clone size: -
V gene: TRBV4-1
D gene: -
J gene: TRBJ1-2
CDR3 DNA: TGCGCCAGCAGCCAAGATTCGGCACAGCCGATCTATGGCTACACCTTC
CDR3 protein: CASSQDSAQPIYGYTF

clone size: many
V gene: TRBV7-2
D gene: -
J gene: TRBJ1-2
CDR3 DNA: TGTGCCAGCAGCCCCTTTATTGTAGCCGCTGGCTACACCTTC
CDR3 protein: CASSPFIVAAGYTF

clone size: many
V gene: TRBV24-1
D gene: -
J gene: TRBJ2-1
CDR3 DNA: TGTGCCACCACTTCGCCGACAGGCAATAACAATGAGCAGTTCTTC
CDR3 protein: CATTSPTGNNNEQFF

clone size: many
V gene: TRBV30
D gene: -
J gene: TRBJ1-6
CDR3 DNA: TGTGCCTGGAGTGTATCGGGGGGGGGTTCACCCCTCCACTTT
CDR3 protein: CAWSVSGGGSPLHF

clone size: -
V gene: TRBV7-9
D gene: TRBD2
J gene: TRBJ2-7
CDR3 DNA: TGTGCCAGCAGCCCCGGACTAGCGGGCCACGAGCGGTACTTC
CDR3 protein: CASSPGLAGHERYF

clone size: many
V gene: TRBV5-1
D gene: TRBD1
J gene: TRBJ1-2
CDR3 DNA: TGTGCCAGCAGCTTGACTGGGACAGACTATGGCTACACCTTC
CDR3 protein: CASSLTGTDYGYTF

clone size: -
V gene: TRBV6-2/TRBV6-3
D gene: -
J gene: TRBJ1-4
CDR3 DNA: TGTGCCACCCTCCGGGCCTTGGAGGAAAAACTGTTTTTT
CDR3 protein: CATLRALEEKLFF

clone size: many
V gene: TRBV5-1
D gene: -
J gene: TRBJ2-7
CDR3 DNA: TGCGCCAGCAGCTCCACCTCACTCAGGACCGCTTGGGGGGACGAGCAGTACTTC
CDR3 protein: CASSSTSLRTAWGDEQYF

clone size: -
V gene: TRBV10-3
D gene: -
J gene: TRBJ1-3
CDR3 DNA: TGTGCCATCAGCACTGGGGGGGCCGATGGAAACACCATATATTTT
CDR3 protein: CAISTGGADGNTIYF

clone size: -
V gene: TRBV5-6
D gene: -
J gene: TRBJ2-7
CDR3 DNA: TGTGCCAGCAGCTTGGCCTTTATCCGGGACGGTTCGAACGAGCAGTACTTC
CDR3 protein: CASSLAFIRDGSNEQYF

clone size: many
V gene: TRBV2
D gene: TRBD1
J gene: TRBJ1-2
CDR3 DNA: TGTGCCAGCAGAGGTACAGGGGGCGGGAGTTACTATGGCTACACCTTC
CDR3 protein: CASRGTGGGSYYGYTF

clone size: many
V gene: TRBV12-3/TRBV12-4
D gene: -
J gene: TRBJ1-1
CDR3 DNA: TGTGCCAGCAGTTTAGAGGGTATGGGCAGCATGAACACTGAAGCTTTCTTT
CDR3 protein: CASSLEGMGSMNTEAFF

clone size: many
V gene: TRBV5-8
D gene: TRBD2
J gene: TRBJ2-5
CDR3 DNA: TGTGCCAGCAGCTTGCACGCCAATGTAGCGGGAGGGGAAGAGACCCAGTACTTC
CDR3 protein: CASSLHANVAGGEETQYF

clone size: -
V gene: TRBV11-3
D gene: -
J gene: TRBJ2-5
CDR3 DNA: TGTGCCAGCAGCGAGACAGGAATTTGGGAGACCCAGTACTTC
CDR3 protein: CASSETGIWETQYF

clone size: -
V gene: TRBV27
D gene: TRBD2
J gene: TRBJ2-1
CDR3 DNA: TGTGGCAGCCGGAGGACTAGCAGTGACAATGAGCAGTTCTTC
CDR3 protein: CGSRRTSSDNEQFF